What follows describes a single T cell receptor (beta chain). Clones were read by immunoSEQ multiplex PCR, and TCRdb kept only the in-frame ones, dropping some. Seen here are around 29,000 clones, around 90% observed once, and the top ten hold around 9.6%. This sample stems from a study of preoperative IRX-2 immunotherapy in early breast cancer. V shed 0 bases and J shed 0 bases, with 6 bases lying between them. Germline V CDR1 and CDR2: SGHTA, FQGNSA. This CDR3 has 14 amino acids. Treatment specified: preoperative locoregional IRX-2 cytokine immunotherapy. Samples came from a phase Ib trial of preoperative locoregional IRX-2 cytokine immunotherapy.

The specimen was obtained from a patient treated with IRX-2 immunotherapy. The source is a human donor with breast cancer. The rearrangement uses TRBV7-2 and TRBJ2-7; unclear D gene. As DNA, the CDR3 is TGTGCCAGCAGCTTAGCCTACAACTCCTACGAGCAGTACTTC. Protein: CASSLAYNSYEQYF.